The 21 T cell receptor beta chains below come from one sample, sequenced in a study of long-term antiretroviral therapy in people with HIV. The libraries were made with immunoSEQ v3.0 at survey level. Libraries were prepared by immunoSEQ multiplex PCR; TCRdb keeps only in-frame clonotypes and omits some of them. The data hold some 48,000 clones, with under 90% observed a single time. The input for sequencing was unsorted PBMCs, taken 0.8 years after starting antiretroviral therapy. These receptors all stem from a woman aged 18-30 years with HIV.

The CDR3 sequence is CASSQGDITHTQYF. The CDR3 DNA follows: TGCGCCAGCAGCCAAGGGGATATTACACATACGCAGTATTTT. The genes are TRBV4-1 and TRBJ2-3; D is unclear. Looked up from germline, CDR1 is MGHRA and CDR2 is YSYEKL. This CDR3 is 14 amino acids long. The V end was cut by 1 base, the J end by 7 bases, with 12 bases between.

The genes are TRBV14 and TRBJ1-2; possibly TRBD1 for D (5 bases). Germline V lookup: CDR1 SGHDN, CDR2 FVKESK. The V gene lost 11 bases and the J gene lost 2 bases, with 15 bases spanning the gap. CDR3 size: 13 residues. The DNA for the CDR3 is TGTGCCCTCGGGACCCCAGGGAACTATGGCTACACCTTC. Protein: CALGTPGNYGYTF.

The chain recombines TRBV4-1 with TRBJ2-7, with D possibly TRBD1 on 6 matching bases. This CDR3 region has 16 residues. V was pared by 2 bases and J by 0 bases, with 14 bases between. The germline V gene encodes CDR1 MGHRA and CDR2 YSYEKL. The CDR3 nucleotides are TGCGCCAGCAGCCAAAGGGACATACAAAGCTCCTACGAGCAGTACTTC. As protein: CASSQRDIQSSYEQYF.

The gene calls are TRBV7-6 and TRBJ2-2, with TRBD2 matching over 11 bases. With 4 bases clipped from V and 4 bases from J, the junction kept 5 bases outside the gene matches. Germline CDR1 and CDR2: SGHVS and FNYEAQ. The CDR3 is made up of 16 amino acids. In DNA form, the CDR3 reads TGTGCCAGCAGCTCAAGACTAGCGGGAAGCACCGGGGAGCTGTTTTTT. Protein: CASSSRLAGSTGELFF.

CDR3 DNA: TGTGCCAGCAGCTCCACAAGACAGGAGGTTGAAAAACTGTTTTTT. This sequence encodes CASSSTRQEVEKLFF. The chain couples TRBV7-8 to TRBJ1-4; D is perhaps TRBD1 (6 bases). The V gene lost 4 bases and the J gene lost 7 bases, with 16 bases spanning the gap. The CDR3 is made up of 15 amino acids. Germline assignment: CDR1 SGHVS and CDR2 FQNEAQ.

Judged by abundance, this clone is large. The chain combines TRBV4-3 with TRBJ2-1; TRBD2 matches 9 bases. Germline V gene sequence: CDR1 LGHNA, CDR2 YSLEER. V lost 1 base, J lost 5 bases, and 6 bases stayed unmatched. This CDR3 is 16 amino acids long. CDR3 coding DNA: TGCGCCAGCAGCCAAGCGGTAGCGGGAGTGCACAATGAGCAGTTCTTC. Translating it yields CASSQAVAGVHNEQFF.

This clone was seen more than once but under ten times. The J gene is TRBJ2-1, the V gene TRBV2, with unresolved D. The V end lost 4 bases, the J end lost 2 bases, and 15 bases lay between the germline ends. Germline values: CDR1 SNHLY, CDR2 FYNNEI. The CDR3 loop spans 16 amino acids. The CDR3 loop reads CASSALRAGTYNEQFF. CDR3 DNA sequence: TGTGCCAGCAGTGCTCTTCGGGCAGGAACCTACAATGAGCAGTTCTTC. Full variable domain (rest looked up from reference TRBV2 and TRBJ2-1): EPEVTQTPSHQVTQMGQEVILRCVPISNHLYFYWYRQILGQKVEFLVSFYNNEISEKSEIFDDQFSVERPDGSNFTLKIRSTKLEDSAMYFCASSALRAGTYNEQFFGPGTRLTVL.

This clone was recorded only once. This chain connects TRBV7-2 to TRBJ2-3; 12 bases are shared with TRBD2. CDR3 size: 18 residues. Germline CDR1 reads SGHTA; CDR2 reads FQGNSA. Unmatched junction bases numbered 8, after V lost 0 bases and J lost 4 bases. CDR3 bases: TGTGCCAGCAGCTTAGCGAAAGGACTAGCGGGAAAAGCAGATACGCAGTATTTT. This codes for CASSLAKGLAGKADTQYF.

V gene TRBV19 combines with J gene TRBJ2-3; 7 bases line up with TRBD1. The CDR3 is 14 amino acids. The V and J ends lost 6 bases and 3 bases, in that order; junction bases with no gene match: 6. Per the germline V gene, CDR1 is LNHDA and CDR2 is SQIVND (reference sequence). The CDR3 region is CASRSRQGTDTQYF. CDR3 coding DNA: TGTGCCAGTAGGTCACGACAGGGAACAGATACGCAGTATTTT.

The chain carries TRBV7-8 and TRBJ2-5; weak D call: TRBD2 (7 bases). The CDR3 is 16 residues long. V lost 3 bases and J 4 bases, leaving 18 bases between the germline ends. Germline loops: CDR1 SGHVS, CDR2 FQNEAQ. Written as DNA, the CDR3 is TGTGCCAGCAGCTTTGGGGGAGGGGGATGGGGAGAGACCCAGTACTTC. Protein: CASSFGGGGWGETQYF.

CDR3 DNA: TGTGCCAGCAGCTCCCCCTCGACAGGTCGGGCCCCAGATACGCAGTATTTT. It encodes CASSSPSTGRAPDTQYF. V and J are TRBV5-4 and TRBJ2-3, with TRBD1 as a possible D gene (6 bases). The CDR3 totals 17 residues. V lost 3 bases and J 4 bases, leaving 21 bases between the germline ends. The V gene's germline CDR1 is SGHNT and CDR2 YYREEE (reference sequence).

The rearrangement links TRBV2 to TRBJ1-6; 8 bases align to TRBD1. CDR1 is SNHLY, CDR2 FYNNEI, per germline. The CDR3 covers 12 residues. Losses at the gene ends were 10 bases for V and 10 bases for J; bases not matched to a gene: 6. Here the CDR3 DNA reads TGTGCCACGGAGACAGGGGTGTCACCCCTCCACTTT. It is translated as CATETGVSPLHF. The full variable domain, with the rest looked up from reference TRBV2 and TRBJ1-6, is EPEVTQTPSHQVTQMGQEVILRCVPISNHLYFYWYRQILGQKVEFLVSFYNNEISEKSEIFDDQFSVERPDGSNFTLKIRSTKLEDSAMYFCATETGVSPLHFGNGTRLTVT.

The rearrangement uses TRBV7-9 and TRBJ2-3; the match to TRBD2 covers 12 bases. Germline CDR1 is SEHNR and CDR2 is FQNEAQ (reference sequence). The CDR3 covers 15 residues. V shed 5 bases and J 6 bases; nucleotides not matched to a gene: 6. The CDR3 region is CASSQGTSGWDTQYF. CDR3 nucleotides: TGTGCCAGCAGCCAAGGGACTAGCGGGTGGGATACGCAGTATTTT.

The CDR3 sequence: CASSWRDRATDTQYF. CDR3 sequence (DNA): TGTGCCAGCAGCTGGCGGGACCGCGCCACAGATACGCAGTATTTT. The V gene is TRBV11-2, the J gene TRBJ2-3, with a weak D call TRBD2 (6 bases). The CDR3 is made up of 15 amino acids. With 4 bases removed from V and 2 bases from J, the gap between germline ends came to 13 bases. The V gene's germline CDR1 is SGHAT and CDR2 FQNNGV.

The rearrangement links TRBV7-9 to TRBJ2-1; 11 bases fit TRBD1. CDR1 is SEHNR, CDR2 FQNEAQ, per germline (reference sequence). The CDR3 runs to 16 residues. Trimming took 4 bases from V and 7 from J; bases not matched to a gene: 9. This CDR3 is CASSSPLGTGGNEQFF. Written as DNA, the CDR3 is TGTGCCAGCAGCTCCCCTTTGGGGACAGGGGGGAATGAGCAGTTCTTC.

This clone occurred once. The chain couples TRBV9 to TRBJ1-1; possibly TRBD1 for D (6 bases). V was pared by 4 bases and J by 4 bases, with 14 bases between. Looked up from germline, CDR1 is SGDLS and CDR2 is YYNGEE. The CDR3 is 14 amino acids. The CDR3, as DNA: TGTGCCAGCAGCCCGGGGGGCTTGGGCACTGAAGCTTTCTTT. Translating it yields CASSPGGLGTEAFF.

The V gene is TRBV6-5, the J gene TRBJ2-7; TRBD2 matches 8 bases. Germline assignment: CDR1 MNHEY and CDR2 SVGAGI. This CDR3 region has 15 residues. Trimming at V came to 2 bases and at J to 0 bases, leaving 3 bases not matched to a gene. In DNA form, the CDR3 reads TGTGCCAGCAGTTACGCAGCGGGAGTCTCCTACGAGCAGTACTTC. Its translation is CASSYAAGVSYEQYF.

This clone was seen a few times. V usage is TRBV2 and J usage is TRBJ1-2, with D uncertain. Germline V gene sequence: CDR1 SNHLY, CDR2 FYNNEI. V lost 6 bases and J 3 bases, leaving 11 bases between the germline ends. The CDR3 runs 13 residues. The CDR3 sequence: CASRTQVDYGYTF. CDR3 sequence (DNA): TGTGCCAGCAGAACCCAGGTTGACTATGGCTACACCTTC.

V is TRBV5-6 and J is TRBJ2-5; TRBD1 matches 8 bases. In germline, CDR1 is SGHDT, CDR2 YYEEEE. There are 16 residues in the CDR3. The J segment lost 3 bases and the V segment lost 0 bases, leaving 7 bases of the junction unmatched. The CDR3 reads CASSLGQGRWEETQYF. As DNA, the CDR3 is TGTGCCAGCAGCTTGGGACAGGGGAGGTGGGAAGAGACCCAGTACTTC.

J is TRBJ2-3 and V is TRBV7-3; 8 nucleotides align to TRBD2. The V segment lost 5 bases and the J segment 2 bases; nucleotides outside the gene matches: 9. CDR1 is SGHTA, CDR2 FQGTGA, per germline. The CDR3 loop spans 16 amino acids. This CDR3 is CASSQRLAPNTDTQYF. Here the CDR3 DNA reads TGTGCCAGCAGCCAACGACTAGCGCCTAACACAGATACGCAGTATTTT.

This clone is a singleton in its sample. V gene TRBV6-5 combines with J gene TRBJ1-4; tentatively, D is TRBD1 (6 bases). The CDR3 spans 15 residues. Trimming cost V 0 bases and J 6 bases, with 11 bases left between them. The V gene's germline CDR1 is MNHEY and CDR2 SVGAGI. CDR3 DNA: TGTGCCAGCAGTTACTCGACGGGGGCCCATGAAAAACTGTTTTTT. Translating gives CASSYSTGAHEKLFF.